One sample yielded the 8 T cell receptor beta chains listed below, sequenced in a study of T-cell memory formation after mild COVID-19. TCRdb reanalysed the 5' RACE reads using MiXCR and keeps one entry per CDR3 protein. The table has about 190,000 distinct CDR3 sequences, around 18% seen once. Sequences were obtained from PBMCs or a T cell subset sorted from them (not recorded which). The receptors shown here come from an adult woman who had mild COVID-19 (a few samples of this study predate the infection). Cell type and time point are not known.

This clonotype has only a few counts. The chain combines TRBV20-1 with TRBJ2-6, with a possible D match to TRBD1 (6 bases). Looked up from germline, CDR1 is DFQATT and CDR2 is SNEGSKA (reference sequence). This CDR3 has 15 amino acids. V dropped 3 bases and J dropped 1 base, with 10 bases sitting between them. CDR3 coding DNA: TGCAGTGCTAGCGACGGACAGTCTGGGGCCAACGTCCTGACTTTC. Its protein is CSASDGQSGANVLTF.

The rearrangement joins TRBV4-1 to TRBJ2-1; possible D gene TRBD2, 6 bases. The CDR3 spans 14 residues. Germline assignment: CDR1 MGHRA and CDR2 YSYEKL. Between the trimmed V and J ends, which lost 0 bases and 10 bases, there was a span of 13 bases. CDR3 sequence (DNA): TGCGCCAGCAGCCAAGAGGCGGCGCGGGGCGAGCAGTTCTTC. Translating gives CASSQEAARGEQFF.

This clonotype has ten or more counts. The V call is TRBV12-3 or TRBV12-4, the J call TRBJ1-4; D may be TRBD1 (5 bases). This CDR3 spans 13 amino acids. The ends were cut back, 1 base at V and 8 bases at J, with 8 bases in the middle. The CDR3 here is CASSLGQREKLFF. In DNA, the CDR3 is TGTGCCAGCAGTTTAGGACAGAGAGAAAAACTGTTTTTT.

The V gene is TRBV19, the J gene TRBJ2-1; 8 bases fit TRBD1. The CDR3 has 14 amino acids. Germline lookup yields CDR1 LNHDA and CDR2 SQIVND (reference sequence). As DNA, the CDR3 is TGTGCAGCAGGGGGCTCCTTCTCCTACAATGAGCAGTTCTTC. This sequence encodes CAAGGSFSYNEQFF. The whole variable domain, remainder taken from reference TRBV19 and TRBJ2-1, is DGGITQSPKYLFRKEGQNVTLSCEQNLNHDAMYWYRQDPGQGLRLIYYSQIVNDFQKGDIAEGYSVSREKKESFPLTVTSAQKNPTAFYLCAAGGSFSYNEQFFGPGTRLTVL.

The table lists this clonotype with a few counts. The chain employs TRBV7-3 and TRBJ2-1; 13 nucleotides align to TRBD2. CDR1 is SGHTA and CDR2 is FQGTGA in the germline V gene. This CDR3 has 14 amino acids. Trimming took 7 bases from V and 9 from J; bases not matched to a gene: 6. CDR3 DNA sequence: TGTGCCAGCACTACCGGACTAGCGGGAGCTGAGCAGTTCTTC. Its translation: CASTTGLAGAEQFF.

This clonotype was counted at least ten times. The genes are TRBV27 and TRBJ2-2; TRBD1 aligns across 7 bases. Germline V lookup: CDR1 MNHEY, CDR2 SMNVEV (reference sequence). The CDR3 covers 16 residues. V lost 5 bases, J lost 0 bases, and 6 bases stayed unmatched. The CDR3 sequence: CASSDRAGTNTGELFF. The CDR3 nucleotides read TGTGCCAGCAGTGACAGGGCTGGTACGAACACCGGGGAGCTGTTTTTT.

This clonotype came up many times. This chain connects TRBV6-5 to TRBJ2-7, with 7 bases aligning to TRBD2. This CDR3 has 14 residues. J was trimmed by 2 bases and V by 2 bases; bases with no gene match: 3. The germline V gene encodes CDR1 MNHEY and CDR2 SVGAGI. CDR3 nucleotides: TGTGCCAGCAGTTACGGGAGGGCCCCCTACGAGCAGTACTTC. Translating it yields CASSYGRAPYEQYF.

The chain joins TRBV30 to TRBJ2-5; D unclear. This CDR3 has 11 residues. Germline CDR1 is GTSNPN and CDR2 is SVGIG (reference sequence). Trimming shortened V by 1 base and J by 5 bases, and 5 bases separated the two germline ends. The CDR3 spells CAWSEGETQYF. The CDR3 DNA reads TGTGCCTGGAGTGAAGGGGAGACCCAGTACTTC. The full variable domain, rest sourced from reference TRBV30 and TRBJ2-5, is SQTIHQWPATLVQPVGSPLSLECTVEGTSNPNLYWYRQAAGRGLQLLFYSVGIGQISSEVPQNLSASRPQDRQFILSSKKLLLSDSGFYLCAWSEGETQYFGPGTRLLVL.